This T cell receptor beta chain was sequenced in a study of a mutant IDH1 vaccine in newly diagnosed glioma. The wider study: Onset of vaccination occurred 4-6 weeks following radiotherapy alone, or with temozolomide cycles. It was at week 35 that visit V12 occurred, and at week 47 that visit V13 did.

CDR3 length: 15 residues. Trimming cost V 0 bases and J 4 bases, with 11 bases left between them. Germline CDR1 SGHRS, CDR2 YFSETQ. In regard to this clone: Its specificity is unknown.

Only in-frame clones appear in the TCRdb table, and some are missing; sequencing was by immunoSEQ multiplex PCR. The table lists about 62,000 clones, roughly 80% of them singletons. The time point: week 47, end of study. The vaccine gave 300 ug of a 20-mer mutant IDH1 peptide subcutaneously per dose. The V gene is TRBV5-1, the J gene TRBJ1-3; D call uncertain. This TCR derives from a man aged 25 to 40 with glioma. The sequencing here drew on PBMCs, taken from a glioma patient whose treatment included an IDH1 peptide vaccine. The CDR3 spells CASSLDSRAGNTIYF. The CDR3 DNA follows: TGCGCCAGCAGCTTGGATTCCAGAGCCGGAAACACCATATATTTT.